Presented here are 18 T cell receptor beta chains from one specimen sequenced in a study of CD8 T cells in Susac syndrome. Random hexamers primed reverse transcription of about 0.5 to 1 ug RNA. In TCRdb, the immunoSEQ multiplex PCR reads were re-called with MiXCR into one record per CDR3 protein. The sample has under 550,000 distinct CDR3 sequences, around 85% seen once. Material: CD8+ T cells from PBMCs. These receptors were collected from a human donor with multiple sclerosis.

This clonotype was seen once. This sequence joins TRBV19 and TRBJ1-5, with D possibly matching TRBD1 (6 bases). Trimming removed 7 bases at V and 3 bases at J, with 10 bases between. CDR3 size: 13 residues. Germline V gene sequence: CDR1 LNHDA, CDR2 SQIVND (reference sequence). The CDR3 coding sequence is TGTGCCAGTACCGGACAGACCAATCAGCCCCAGCATTTT. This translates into CASTGQTNQPQHF.

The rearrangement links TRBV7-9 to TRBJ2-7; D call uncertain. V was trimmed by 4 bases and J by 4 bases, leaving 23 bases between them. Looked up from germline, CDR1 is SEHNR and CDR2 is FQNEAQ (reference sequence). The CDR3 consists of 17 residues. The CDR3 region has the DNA TGTGCCAGCAGCTCGGACCTCACCTCTAGTTTTTCATACGAGCAGTACTTC. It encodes CASSSDLTSSFSYEQYF.

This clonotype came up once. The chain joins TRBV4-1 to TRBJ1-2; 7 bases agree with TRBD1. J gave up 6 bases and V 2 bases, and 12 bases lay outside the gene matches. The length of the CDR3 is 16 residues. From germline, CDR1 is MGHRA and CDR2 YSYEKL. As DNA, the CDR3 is TGCGCCAGCAGCCAACCTTTAGCGACAGGGATAAATGGCTACACCTTC. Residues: CASSQPLATGINGYTF.

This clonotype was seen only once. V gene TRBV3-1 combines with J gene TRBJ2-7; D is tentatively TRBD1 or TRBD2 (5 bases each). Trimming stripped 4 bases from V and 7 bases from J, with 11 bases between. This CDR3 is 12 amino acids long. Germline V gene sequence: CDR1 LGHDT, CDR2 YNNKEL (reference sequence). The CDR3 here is CASSPGAPEQYF. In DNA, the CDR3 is TGTGCCAGCAGCCCCGGGGCCCCTGAGCAGTACTTC.

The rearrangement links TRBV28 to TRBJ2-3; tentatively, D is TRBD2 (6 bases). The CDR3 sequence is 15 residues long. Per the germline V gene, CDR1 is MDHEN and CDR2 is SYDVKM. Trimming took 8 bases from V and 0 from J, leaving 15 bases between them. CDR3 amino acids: CASGNPGTSTDTQYF. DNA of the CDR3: TGTGCCAGCGGGAATCCCGGGACTAGCACAGATACGCAGTATTTT.

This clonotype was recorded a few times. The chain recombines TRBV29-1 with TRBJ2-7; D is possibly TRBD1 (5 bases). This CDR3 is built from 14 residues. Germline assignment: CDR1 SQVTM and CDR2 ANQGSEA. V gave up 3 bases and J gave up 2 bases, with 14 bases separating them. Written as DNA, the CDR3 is TGCAGCGTTGATGGCCAGGGTGGGCCCTACGAGCAGTACTTC. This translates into CSVDGQGGPYEQYF.

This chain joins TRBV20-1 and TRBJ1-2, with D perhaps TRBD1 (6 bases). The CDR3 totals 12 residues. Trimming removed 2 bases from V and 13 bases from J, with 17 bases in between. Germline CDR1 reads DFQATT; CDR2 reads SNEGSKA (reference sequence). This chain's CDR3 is CSARSGAGRSTF. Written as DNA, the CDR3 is TGCAGTGCTAGATCGGGGGCGGGCAGGTCCACCTTC.

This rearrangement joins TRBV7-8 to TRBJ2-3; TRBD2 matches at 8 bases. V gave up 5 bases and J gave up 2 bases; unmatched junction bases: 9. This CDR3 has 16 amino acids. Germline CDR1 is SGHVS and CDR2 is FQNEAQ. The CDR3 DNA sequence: TGTGCCAGCAGCCCTAGAGCGGGAGCCTACACAGATACGCAGTATTTT. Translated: CASSPRAGAYTDTQYF. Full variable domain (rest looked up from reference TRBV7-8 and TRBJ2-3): GAGVSQSPRYKVAKRGQDVALRCDPISGHVSLFWYQQALGQGPEFLTYFQNEAQLDKSGLPSDRFFAERPEGSVSTLKIQRTQQEDSAVYLCASSPRAGAYTDTQYFGPGTRLTVL.

CDR3 DNA: TGTGCCAACCACCTTCTCTCCAGGTGGGATACGCAGTATTTT. Its protein product is CANHLLSRWDTQYF. The chain joins TRBV6-1 to TRBJ2-3; no definite D call. The CDR3 is 14 amino acids. The V end was cut by 10 bases, the J end by 6 bases, with 20 bases between. Germline V gene sequence: CDR1 MNHNS, CDR2 SASEGT.

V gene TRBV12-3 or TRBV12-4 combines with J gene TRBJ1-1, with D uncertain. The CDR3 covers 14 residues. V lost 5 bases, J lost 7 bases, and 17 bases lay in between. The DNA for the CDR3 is TGTGCCAGCAGTCCGCGCTCGGGGTACTATGAAGCTTTCTTT. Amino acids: CASSPRSGYYEAFF.

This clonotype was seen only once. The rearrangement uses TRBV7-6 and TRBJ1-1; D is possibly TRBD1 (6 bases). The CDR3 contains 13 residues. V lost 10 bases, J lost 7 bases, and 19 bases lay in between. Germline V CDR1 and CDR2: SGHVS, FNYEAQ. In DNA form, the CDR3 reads TGTGCCATCCCCCCGACAGGTGGTCTTGAAGCTTTCTTT. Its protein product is CAIPPTGGLEAFF.

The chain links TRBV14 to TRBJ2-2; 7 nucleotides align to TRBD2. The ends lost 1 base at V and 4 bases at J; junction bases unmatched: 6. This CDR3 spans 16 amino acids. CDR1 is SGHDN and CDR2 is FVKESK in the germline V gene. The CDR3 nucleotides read TGTGCCAGCAGCCAAGTATGGGGCGGGAGCACCGGGGAGCTGTTTTTT. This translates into CASSQVWGGSTGELFF.

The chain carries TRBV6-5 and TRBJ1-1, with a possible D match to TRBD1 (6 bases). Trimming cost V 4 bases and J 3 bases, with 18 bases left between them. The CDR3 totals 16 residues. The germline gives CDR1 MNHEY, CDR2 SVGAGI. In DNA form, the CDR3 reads TGTGCCAGCAGTTTCAACCTCGGGGGGGCGGACACTGAAGCTTTCTTT. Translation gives CASSFNLGGADTEAFF.

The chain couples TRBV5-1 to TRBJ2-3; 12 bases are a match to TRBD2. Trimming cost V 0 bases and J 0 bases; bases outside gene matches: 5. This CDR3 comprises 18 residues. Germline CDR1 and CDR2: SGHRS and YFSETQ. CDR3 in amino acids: CASSLELAGGPSTDTQYF. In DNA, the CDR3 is TGCGCCAGCAGCTTGGAGCTAGCGGGGGGGCCTAGCACAGATACGCAGTATTTT. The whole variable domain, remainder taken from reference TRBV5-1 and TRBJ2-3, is KAGVTQTPRYLIKTRGQQVTLSCSPISGHRSVSWYQQTPGQGLQFLFEYFSETQRNKGNFPGRFSGRQFSNSRSEMNVSTLELGDSALYLCASSLELAGGPSTDTQYFGPGTRLTVL.

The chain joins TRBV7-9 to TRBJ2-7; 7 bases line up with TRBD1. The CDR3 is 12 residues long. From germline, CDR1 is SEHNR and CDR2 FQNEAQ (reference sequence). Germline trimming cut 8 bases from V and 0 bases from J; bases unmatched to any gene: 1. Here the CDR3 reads CASGDSSYEQYF. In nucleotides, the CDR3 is TGTGCCAGCGGGGACAGCTCCTACGAGCAGTACTTC.

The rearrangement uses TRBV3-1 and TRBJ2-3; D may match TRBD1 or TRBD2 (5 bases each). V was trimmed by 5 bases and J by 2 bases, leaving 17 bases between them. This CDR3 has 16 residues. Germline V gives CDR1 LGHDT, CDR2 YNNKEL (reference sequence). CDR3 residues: CASSLPGGDLTDTQYF. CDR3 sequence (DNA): TGTGCCAGCAGCTTACCGGGTGGGGACCTCACAGATACGCAGTATTTT.

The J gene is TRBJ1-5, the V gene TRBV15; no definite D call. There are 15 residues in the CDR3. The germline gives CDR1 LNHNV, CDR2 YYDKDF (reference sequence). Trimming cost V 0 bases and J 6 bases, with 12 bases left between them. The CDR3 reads CATSRDLGVTQPQHF. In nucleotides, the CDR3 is TGTGCCACCAGCAGAGATCTGGGAGTCACTCAGCCCCAGCATTTT.

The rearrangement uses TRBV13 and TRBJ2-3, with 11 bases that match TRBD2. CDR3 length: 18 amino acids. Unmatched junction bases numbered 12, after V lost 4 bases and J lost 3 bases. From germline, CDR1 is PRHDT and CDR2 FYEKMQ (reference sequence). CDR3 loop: CASSSIRVTSGGTDTQYF. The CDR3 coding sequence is TGTGCCAGCAGCTCGATTCGAGTAACTAGCGGGGGAACAGATACGCAGTATTTT.